The 30 T cell receptor beta chains in this list originate from one sample, sequenced in a study of blood T cell repertoires in COVID-19 (dated by TCRdb to the early 2020s). The method behind the library was the immunoSEQ multiplex PCR assay. TCRdb mirrors the immuneACCESS table, restricted to in-frame sequences. Some clones are absent from its copies; in checked studies, under half trace to an unresolved V gene, and the reason for the others is unknown. The sample includes 190,000 or so clones, with over 80% observed a single time. Approximately 10% of the sample rests with the top ten. The sequencing sample was made of PBMCs or T cells enriched from blood (not recorded which). Receptors were obtained from a man aged 18 to 30 with acute COVID-19.

The rearrangement links TRBV20-1 to TRBJ2-7, with D unresolved. The length of the CDR3 is 10 residues. Germline V gene sequence: CDR1 DFQATT, CDR2 SNEGSKA (reference sequence). Deletions cut 6 bases from V and 5 bases from J, with 8 bases between. CDR3 in DNA: TGCAGTGCCGACTCAAACGAGCAGTACTTC. Residues: CSADSNEQYF.

The chain combines TRBV19 with TRBJ2-3; 13 bases agree with TRBD2. CDR1 and CDR2 (germline): LNHDA, SQIVND (reference sequence). This CDR3 region has 16 residues. V trimming: 7 bases; J trimming: 5 bases; junction bases outside the gene matches: 9. CDR3: CASTQWGLAGRDTQYF. CDR3 sequence (DNA): TGTGCCAGTACCCAATGGGGACTAGCGGGGCGAGATACGCAGTATTTT.

The chain couples TRBV29-1 to TRBJ1-2; 8 bases are shared with TRBD1. Per germline, CDR1 SQVTM and CDR2 ANQGSEA. V shed 2 bases and J 8 bases; nucleotides not matched to a gene: 4. The CDR3 is 12 residues long. DNA of the CDR3: TGCAGCGTTGAACACAGGGGGGAGGGCTACACCTTC. This sequence encodes CSVEHRGEGYTF.

The chain joins TRBV11-2 to TRBJ1-2; 7 bases fit TRBD1. This CDR3 region has 15 residues. Germline loops: CDR1 SGHAT, CDR2 FQNNGV. J was trimmed by 8 bases and V by 4 bases; bases with no gene match: 13. As DNA, the CDR3 is TGTGCCAGCAGCTCCGGGCTTGACAGGGCTAGGGGCTACACCTTC. Residues: CASSSGLDRARGYTF.

This chain links TRBV29-1 with TRBJ2-7; perhaps TRBD1 as D (5 bases). The ends were cut back, 5 bases at V and 2 bases at J, with 16 bases in the middle. CDR1 and CDR2 from the germline V gene are SQVTM and ANQGSEA. The CDR3 is 14 residues long. The DNA of the CDR3 is TGCAGCGTTCTCCACGAGGACACCACCTACGAGCAGTACTTC. Amino acid sequence: CSVLHEDTTYEQYF.

The chain recombines TRBV27 with TRBJ2-7; 8 positions match TRBD2. Germline CDR1 and CDR2: MNHEY and SMNVEV (reference sequence). This CDR3 spans 15 amino acids. Losses at the gene ends were 4 bases for V and 5 bases for J; bases not matched to a gene: 10. The CDR3 nucleotides are TGTGCCAGCAGTTCTCAAGGACTAGCAGTACACGAGCAGTACTTC. Residues: CASSSQGLAVHEQYF.

This chain connects TRBV28 to TRBJ1-1; D ambiguous. The CDR3 covers 17 residues. Deletions cut 3 bases from V and 2 bases from J, with 19 bases between. CDR1 is MDHEN, CDR2 SYDVKM, per germline. The DNA for the CDR3 is TGTGCCAGCAGTTTTTGGAGGCTGTCCGGCCTAAACACTGAAGCTTTCTTT. Amino acid sequence: CASSFWRLSGLNTEAFF.

This chain links TRBV5-1 with TRBJ1-1; TRBD1 is a possible D gene (5 bases). The CDR3 spans 14 residues. V was shortened by 3 bases and J by 1 base, with 10 bases between the two germline ends. In germline, CDR1 is SGHRS, CDR2 YFSETQ. The CDR3 DNA follows: TGCGCCAGCAGCTCAGGACAACCGAACACTGAAGCTTTCTTT. Encoded protein: CASSSGQPNTEAFF.

The rearrangement joins TRBV9 to TRBJ2-2, with D unresolved. Trimming left V 4 bases short and J 3 bases short, with 4 bases between. This CDR3 is built from 12 residues. Germline CDR1 SGDLS, CDR2 YYNGEE. CDR3 in amino acids: CASSPDTGELFF. CDR3 DNA sequence: TGTGCCAGCAGCCCAGACACCGGGGAGCTGTTTTTT. Full variable domain (rest looked up from reference TRBV9 and TRBJ2-2): DSGVTQTPKHLITATGQRVTLRCSPRSGDLSVYWYQQSLDQGLQFLIQYYNGEERAKGNILERFSAQQFPDLHSELNLSSLELGDSALYFCASSPDTGELFFGEGSRLTVL.

The chain carries TRBV7-9 and TRBJ1-1; the D gene is possibly TRBD1 (6 bases). V was clipped by 5 bases and J by 2 bases, with 21 bases between them. From germline, CDR1 is SEHNR and CDR2 FQNEAQ (reference sequence). The CDR3 is 17 residues long. CDR3 protein: CASSPSRFGQTNTEAFF. The CDR3, as DNA: TGTGCCAGCAGCCCCTCCAGATTTGGACAGACTAACACTGAAGCTTTCTTT.

This clone has only one observation. The rearrangement links TRBV28 to TRBJ1-2; 8 positions agree with TRBD1. Germline values: CDR1 MDHEN, CDR2 SYDVKM. The junction had 17 bases not matched to a gene; V was cut back by 2 bases and J by 0 bases. The CDR3 loop spans 20 amino acids. The CDR3 DNA reads TGTGCCAGCAGTTTAGAGGGAGTGGGGACAGGCTCAGTCCCTAACTATGGCTACACCTTC. It is translated as CASSLEGVGTGSVPNYGYTF.

The CDR3 coding sequence is TGTGCCAGCAGCCCCGGGACGGAGGGTCACGAGCAGTACTTC. It yields the protein CASSPGTEGHEQYF. This rearrangement joins TRBV3-1 (or the pseudogene TRBV3-2) to TRBJ2-7; perhaps TRBD2 as D (6 bases). Germline CDR1 and CDR2: LGHDT and YNNKEL (reference sequence). The CDR3 loop spans 14 amino acids. V gave up 4 bases and J gave up 5 bases, with 15 bases separating them.

This chain joins TRBV6-1 and TRBJ1-2; 7 bases are shared with TRBD1. The CDR3 loop spans 15 amino acids. J was trimmed by 6 bases and V by 3 bases; bases with no gene match: 10. Germline V gene sequence: CDR1 MNHNS, CDR2 SASEGT. The chain's CDR3 is CASSDPGNRGNGYTF. As DNA, the CDR3 is TGTGCCAGCAGTGATCCCGGAAACAGGGGTAATGGCTACACCTTC.

The CDR3 spells CASSMGLSRGNQPQHF. The DNA of the CDR3 is TGTGCCAGTAGTATGGGCCTCTCGAGGGGCAATCAGCCCCAGCATTTT. This rearrangement joins TRBV19 to TRBJ1-5; D is undetermined. The CDR3 covers 16 residues. The V and J ends lost 3 bases and 2 bases respectively, with 14 bases between them. Germline V gene data show CDR1 as LNHDA and CDR2 as SQIVND (reference sequence).

This clone appeared once. The chain recombines TRBV23-1 with TRBJ1-2, with D tentatively TRBD1 (6 bases). TRBV23-1 has ORF status, its function being uncertain. This CDR3 comprises 15 residues. V lost 3 bases and J 4 bases, leaving 15 bases between the germline ends. CDR3 residues: CASSHYPDRSYGYTF. The DNA for the CDR3 is TGCGCCAGCAGTCATTATCCGGACAGAAGCTATGGCTACACCTTC.

The chain has TRBV11-2 and TRBJ2-1; TRBD2 matches 7 bases. The trim removed 4 bases at V and 10 bases at J, leaving 4 bases unmatched. The germline CDR1 and CDR2 sequences are SGHAT and FQNNGV. The length of the CDR3 is 12 residues. CDR3 nucleotides: TGTGCCAGCAGCTGGGAGGGGAGCGAGCAGTTCTTC. It yields the protein CASSWEGSEQFF.

The V call is TRBV29-1, the J call TRBJ1-2, with 7 bases matching TRBD1. The J segment lost 5 bases and the V segment lost 6 bases, leaving 6 bases of the junction unmatched. The CDR3 extends over 12 amino acids. The germline V gene encodes CDR1 SQVTM and CDR2 ANQGSEA. CDR3 nucleotide sequence: TGCAGCGTGGGGGGACAGTTGTATGGCTACACCTTC. It yields the protein CSVGGQLYGYTF. The whole variable domain, remainder taken from reference TRBV29-1 and TRBJ1-2, is SAVISQKPSRDICQRGTSLTIQCQVDSQVTMMFWYRQQPGQSLTLIATANQGSEATYESGFVIDKFPISRPNLTFSTLTVSNMSPEDSSIYLCSVGGQLYGYTFGSGTRLTVV.

The V and J genes are TRBV2 and TRBJ2-2; 10 nucleotides line up with TRBD2. Germline V CDR1 and CDR2: SNHLY, FYNNEI. The CDR3 has 16 amino acids. The junction had 5 bases not matched to a gene; V was cut back by 3 bases and J by 4 bases. Here the CDR3 DNA reads TGTGCCAGCAGTGATCAGAGCGGGAGGGCCACCGGGGAGCTGTTTTTT. It yields the protein CASSDQSGRATGELFF.

This clone occurred once. The rearrangement joins TRBV7-9 to TRBJ2-2, with TRBD1 matching 8 bases. Trimming removed 4 bases from V and 5 bases from J; junction bases left unmatched: 6. Germline V lookup: CDR1 SEHNR, CDR2 FQNEAQ (reference sequence). The CDR3 has 15 amino acids. The CDR3 nucleotides are TGTGCCAGCAGCTCGACAGGGGCGGGTACCGGGGAGCTGTTTTTT. Translating gives CASSSTGAGTGELFF.

V is TRBV5-5 and J is TRBJ1-4; no firm D call. Germline CDR1 is SGHKS and CDR2 is YYEKEE (reference sequence). CDR3 length equals 13 residues. V dropped 4 bases and J dropped 8 bases, with 12 bases sitting between them. The CDR3 sequence: CASSREPVEKLFF. As DNA, the CDR3 is TGTGCCAGCAGCCGTGAGCCTGTCGAAAAACTGTTTTTT.

This sequence joins TRBV28 and TRBJ1-1; a weak D match, TRBD1 (5 bases). Germline V gene sequence: CDR1 MDHEN, CDR2 SYDVKM. The V end lost 7 bases, the J end lost 4 bases, and 19 bases lay between the germline ends. This CDR3 comprises 15 residues. CDR3 protein: CASTFTSGWGTEAFF. The CDR3 DNA reads as TGTGCCAGCACCTTCACCTCAGGGTGGGGCACTGAAGCTTTCTTT.

V is TRBV9 and J is TRBJ2-5; 11 bases line up with TRBD2. Germline loops: CDR1 SGDLS, CDR2 YYNGEE. CDR3 length equals 16 residues. Trimming cost V 5 bases and J 5 bases; bases outside gene matches: 11. The CDR3 loop reads CASSRSGLAAQETQYF. The DNA for the CDR3 is TGTGCCAGCAGTCGTTCGGGACTAGCGGCTCAGGAGACCCAGTACTTC.

The rearrangement joins TRBV11-3 to TRBJ2-3; D remains unclear. The CDR3 covers 15 residues. V was shortened by 5 bases and J by 1 base, with 13 bases between the two germline ends. Germline V gives CDR1 SGHNT, CDR2 YENEEA. The DNA for the CDR3 is TGTGCCAGCAGCCGCCGCCAGGCCGGCACAGATACGCAGTATTTT. This translates into CASSRRQAGTDTQYF.

The rearrangement uses TRBV30 and TRBJ2-1, with 9 bases aligning to TRBD1. Germline CDR1 GTSNPN, CDR2 SVGIG (reference sequence). CDR3 length: 13 residues. Trimming took 5 bases from V and 4 from J; bases not matched to a gene: 3. The CDR3, as DNA: TGTGCCTGGTCGACAGGGGGGTACAATGAGCAGTTCTTC. Amino acid sequence: CAWSTGGYNEQFF.

The V gene is TRBV28, the J gene TRBJ2-3; 7 nucleotides agree with TRBD2. Germline CDR1 is MDHEN and CDR2 is SYDVKM. There are 15 residues in the CDR3. After removal of 3 bases from V and 3 bases from J, the junction contained 6 bases not matched to a gene. CDR3 coding DNA: TGTGCCAGCAGTTTCCCTAGCGGTCTTACAGATACGCAGTATTTT. Protein sequence: CASSFPSGLTDTQYF.

V is TRBV20-1 and J is TRBJ2-1; possibly TRBD1 for D (6 bases). V lost 4 bases, J lost 12 bases, and 13 bases lay in between. The germline CDR1 and CDR2 sequences are DFQATT and SNEGSKA (reference sequence). The CDR3 contains 11 residues. Here the CDR3 reads CSATLDRLQFF. The CDR3 coding sequence is TGCAGTGCTACCTTGGACAGATTGCAGTTCTTC.

This chain connects TRBV7-3 to TRBJ1-2; 10 nucleotides agree with TRBD1. The CDR3 runs 20 residues. V lost 5 bases to trimming and J lost 8 bases; unmatched junction nucleotides: 26. CDR1 is SGHTA, CDR2 FQGTGA, per germline. Here the CDR3 reads CASSTGTGAISTSPIGGYTF. The DNA of the CDR3 is TGTGCCAGCAGCACCGGGACAGGGGCTATCTCGACTTCCCCTATAGGAGGCTACACCTTC.

The V and J genes are TRBV7-9 and TRBJ1-3; 9 bases align to TRBD1. This CDR3 spans 15 amino acids. The germline gives CDR1 SEHNR, CDR2 FQNEAQ (reference sequence). The V segment lost 1 base and the J segment 2 bases; nucleotides outside the gene matches: 0. CDR3 nucleotide sequence: TGTGCCAGCAGCTTAGGGGACAGGGCTGGAAACACCATATATTTT. It translates to CASSLGDRAGNTIYF. The complete variable domain, with remaining parts taken from reference TRBV7-9 and TRBJ1-3, reads DTGVSQNPRHKITKRGQNVTFRCDPISEHNRLYWYRQTLGQGPEFLTYFQNEAQLEKSRLLSDRFSAERPKGSFSTLEIQRTEQGDSAMYLCASSLGDRAGNTIYFGEGSWLTVV.

The chain couples TRBV4-1 to TRBJ1-5; the D is unclear. This CDR3 is 13 amino acids long. Trimming cost V 0 bases and J 6 bases, with 6 bases left between them. Germline-derived CDR1 and CDR2 are MGHRA and YSYEKL. CDR3 loop: CASSQDPGQPQHF. The CDR3 DNA reads as TGCGCCAGCAGCCAAGATCCCGGTCAGCCCCAGCATTTT.

The chain employs TRBV9 and TRBJ1-6, with unresolved D. V was trimmed by 0 bases and J by 6 bases, leaving 16 bases between them. CDR3 length: 17 residues. CDR1 and CDR2 from the germline V gene are SGDLS and YYNGEE. CDR3: CASSVGAGEAINSPLHF. CDR3 DNA sequence: TGTGCCAGCAGCGTAGGGGCTGGGGAGGCCATTAATTCACCCCTCCACTTT.